This TCR beta chain was recovered during a study of cytomegalovirus exposure and HLA in healthy donors. Use of 60 Vbeta and 13 Jbeta primers characterized the PCR. Profiled with immunoSEQ multiplex PCR; TCRdb holds only in-frame clones, not every one. The repertoire holds more than 200,000 clones, 60% to 80% seen once, with approximately 1.8% in the top ten. Worth noting for this clone: Its matching antigen is unknown.

The study's findings and limits: For most TCR beta V segments, an earlier analysis put the productive rate at about 87% or about 30% of the time. Rare TCR sequences dominated, though some public TCRs recurred in many donors. Cytomegalovirus status, reportedly, was diagnosed with high specificity and sensitivity by the classifier.

Trimming took 7 bases from V and 6 from J; bases not matched to a gene: 11. The CDR3 covers 15 residues. CDR1 and CDR2 (germline): SEHNR, FQNEAQ (reference sequence). Material for sequencing was PBMCs. J is TRBJ1-2 and V is TRBV7-9; the match to TRBD1 covers 10 bases. This receptor was obtained from a male donor in good health and CMV-seronegative. The DNA for the CDR3 is TGTGCCAGCACCACCGGGACAGGGGAGATAAATGGCTACACCTTC. It specifies CASTTGTGEINGYTF.